This entry describes one T cell receptor beta chain. Trimming removed 3 bases from V and 5 bases from J, with 9 bases in between. Germline loops: CDR1 SGHNT, CDR2 YYREEE (reference sequence). CDR3 length equals 13 residues. The data are from a study of regulatory T cells in long-lasting Graves disease. Across the whole study: Antithyroid drug use was under 3 months in newly diagnosed Graves' patients.

Regarding time point: newly diagnosed GD, antithyroid drugs for less than 3 months. After RNA was extracted from PBMCs, the TCR library was made from it. Through Arm-PCR of CDR3 regions and iRepertoire HTBI primers, TCR beta libraries were built. One entry per CDR3 protein, called by TCRdb with MiXCR from the multiplex PCR reads. The table lists 400,000 to 500,000 distinct CDR3 sequences, roughly 15% of them singletons, with about 25% in the top ten. The same sample was also used in a study of T cells in Graves' hyperthyroidism and ophthalmopathy. According to that study: Stable hyperthyroidism: no ophthalmopathy progression over 18 months of follow-up. The study used the HTBI primer set for a first-round RT-PCR of the TCR CDR3. Blood also contained most expanded thyroid clonotypes above 0.001.

The chain links TRBV5-4 to TRBJ2-1, with D perhaps being TRBD1 or TRBD2 (6 bases each). This material consisted of peripheral blood mononuclear cells (PBMCs), taken at new diagnosis, from a patient treated with antithyroid drugs. This TCR derives from a woman under 30 with Graves disease. CDR3 sequence reads: CASSWGADNEQFF. CDR3 sequence (DNA): TGTGCCAGCAGCTGGGGGGCAGACAATGAGCAGTTCTTC.